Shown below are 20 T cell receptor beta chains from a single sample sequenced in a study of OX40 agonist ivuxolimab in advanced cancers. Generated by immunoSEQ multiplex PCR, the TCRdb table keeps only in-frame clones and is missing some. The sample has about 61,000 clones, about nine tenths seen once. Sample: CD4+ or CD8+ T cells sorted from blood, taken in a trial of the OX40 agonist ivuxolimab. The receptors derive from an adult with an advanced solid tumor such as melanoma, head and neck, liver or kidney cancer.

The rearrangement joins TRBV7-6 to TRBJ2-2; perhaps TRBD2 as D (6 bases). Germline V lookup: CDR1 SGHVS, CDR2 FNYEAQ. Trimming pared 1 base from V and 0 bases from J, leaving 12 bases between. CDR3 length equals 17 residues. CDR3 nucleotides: TGTGCCAGCAGCTTAGTTAGCGGTTTTCCGAACACCGGGGAGCTGTTTTTT. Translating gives CASSLVSGFPNTGELFF.

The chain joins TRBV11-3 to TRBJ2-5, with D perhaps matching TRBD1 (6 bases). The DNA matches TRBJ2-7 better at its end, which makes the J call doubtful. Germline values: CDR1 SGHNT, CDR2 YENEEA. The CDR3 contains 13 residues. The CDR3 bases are TGTGCCAGCAGCCCCAGGGGTTCCTACGAGCAGTACTTC. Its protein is CASSPRGSYEQYF.

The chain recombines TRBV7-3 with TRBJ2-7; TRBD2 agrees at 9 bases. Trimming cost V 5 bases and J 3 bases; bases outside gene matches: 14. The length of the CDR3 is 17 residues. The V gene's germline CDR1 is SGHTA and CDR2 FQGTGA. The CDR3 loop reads CASSGSIAGVLDYEQYF. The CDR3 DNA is TGTGCCAGCAGCGGTAGCATAGCGGGAGTTCTGGACTACGAGCAGTACTTC.

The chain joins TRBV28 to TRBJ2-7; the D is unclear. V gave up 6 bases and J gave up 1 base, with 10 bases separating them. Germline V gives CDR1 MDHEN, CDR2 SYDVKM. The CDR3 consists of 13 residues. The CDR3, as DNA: TGTGCCAGCAGGAATAAAGGATCCTACGAGCAGTACTTC. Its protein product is CASRNKGSYEQYF.

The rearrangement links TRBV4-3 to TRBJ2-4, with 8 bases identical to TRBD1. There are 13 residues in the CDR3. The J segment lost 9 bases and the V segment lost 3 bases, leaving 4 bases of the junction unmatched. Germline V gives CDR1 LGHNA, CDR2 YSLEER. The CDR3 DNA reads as TGCGCCAGCAGCCAGGACAGGGCCGGCATTCAGTACTTC. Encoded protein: CASSQDRAGIQYF.

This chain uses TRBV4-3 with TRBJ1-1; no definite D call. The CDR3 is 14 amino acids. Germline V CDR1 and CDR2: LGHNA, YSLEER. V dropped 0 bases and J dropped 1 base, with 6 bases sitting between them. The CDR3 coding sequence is TGCGCCAGCAGCCAAGATCCCCGGAACACTGAAGCTTTCTTT. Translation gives CASSQDPRNTEAFF.

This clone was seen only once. CDR3 amino acids: CASSDPTGGRLLAGDQGYYEQYF. The CDR3, as DNA: TGTGCCAGTAGTGACCCGACAGGGGGTCGGTTGCTAGCGGGAGATCAGGGATACTACGAGCAGTACTTC. The V and J genes are TRBV19 and TRBJ2-7; a possible D gene is TRBD2 (10 bases). This CDR3 spans 23 amino acids. Germline loops: CDR1 LNHDA, CDR2 SQIVND (reference sequence). V shed 5 bases and J shed 3 bases, with 41 bases lying between them.

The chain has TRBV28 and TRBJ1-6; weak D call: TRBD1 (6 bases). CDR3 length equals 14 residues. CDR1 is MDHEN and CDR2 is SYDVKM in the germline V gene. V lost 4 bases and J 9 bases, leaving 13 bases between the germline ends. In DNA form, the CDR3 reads TGTGCCAGCAGTTCCCACAGGGTGGGTTCACCCCTCCACTTT. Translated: CASSSHRVGSPLHF.

CDR3 coding DNA: TGTGCCAGCAGTTTAGATGGTCGGGGCGCAGATACGCAGTATTTT. It is translated as CASSLDGRGADTQYF. The chain combines TRBV27 with TRBJ2-3; D may match TRBD1 or TRBD2 (5 bases each). There are 15 residues in the CDR3. The germline CDR1 and CDR2 sequences are MNHEY and SMNVEV (reference sequence). V lost 2 bases to trimming and J lost 4 bases, with 13 bases between them.

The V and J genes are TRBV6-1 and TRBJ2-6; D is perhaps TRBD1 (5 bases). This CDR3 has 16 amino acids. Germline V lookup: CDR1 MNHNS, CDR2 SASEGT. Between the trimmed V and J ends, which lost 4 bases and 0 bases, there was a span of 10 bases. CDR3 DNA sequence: TGTGCCAGCAGTGTAACAGGTGGCTCTGGGGCCAACGTCCTGACTTTC. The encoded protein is CASSVTGGSGANVLTF.

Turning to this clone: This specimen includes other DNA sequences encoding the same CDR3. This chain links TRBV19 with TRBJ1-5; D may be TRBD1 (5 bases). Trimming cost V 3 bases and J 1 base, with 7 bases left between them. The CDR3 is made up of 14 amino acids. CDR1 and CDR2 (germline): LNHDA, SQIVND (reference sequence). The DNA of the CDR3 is TGTGCCAGTAGTATCCGGGACAGCAATCAGCCCCAGCATTTT. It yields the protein CASSIRDSNQPQHF.

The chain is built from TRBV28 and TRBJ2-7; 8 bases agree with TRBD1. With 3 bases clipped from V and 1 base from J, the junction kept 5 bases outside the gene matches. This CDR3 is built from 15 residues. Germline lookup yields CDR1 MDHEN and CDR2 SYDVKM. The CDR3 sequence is CASSFTGGVSYEQYF. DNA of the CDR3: TGTGCCAGCAGTTTTACAGGGGGAGTATCCTACGAGCAGTACTTC.

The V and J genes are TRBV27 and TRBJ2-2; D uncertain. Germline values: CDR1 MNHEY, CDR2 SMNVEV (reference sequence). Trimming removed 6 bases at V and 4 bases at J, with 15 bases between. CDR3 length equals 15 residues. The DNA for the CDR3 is TGTGCCAGCAGCAGGCTACCCTCGGGCACCGGGGAGCTGTTTTTT. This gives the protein CASSRLPSGTGELFF.

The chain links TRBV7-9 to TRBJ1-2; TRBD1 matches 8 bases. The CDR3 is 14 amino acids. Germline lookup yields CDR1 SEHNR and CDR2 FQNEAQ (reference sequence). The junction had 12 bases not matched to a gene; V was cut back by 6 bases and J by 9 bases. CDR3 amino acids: CASSSGQGGQSYTF. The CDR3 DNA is TGTGCCAGCAGTTCCGGACAGGGAGGGCAAAGCTACACCTTC. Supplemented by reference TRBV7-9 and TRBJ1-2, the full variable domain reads DTGVSQNPRHKITKRGQNVTFRCDPISEHNRLYWYRQTLGQGPEFLTYFQNEAQLEKSRLLSDRFSAERPKGSFSTLEIQRTEQGDSAMYLCASSSGQGGQSYTFGSGTRLTVV.

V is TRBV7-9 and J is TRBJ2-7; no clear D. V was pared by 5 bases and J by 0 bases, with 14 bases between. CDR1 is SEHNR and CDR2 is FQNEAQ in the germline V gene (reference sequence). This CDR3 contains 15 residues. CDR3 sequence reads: CASSPDGSSSYEQYF. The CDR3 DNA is TGTGCCAGCAGCCCAGACGGGTCTTCCTCCTACGAGCAGTACTTC.

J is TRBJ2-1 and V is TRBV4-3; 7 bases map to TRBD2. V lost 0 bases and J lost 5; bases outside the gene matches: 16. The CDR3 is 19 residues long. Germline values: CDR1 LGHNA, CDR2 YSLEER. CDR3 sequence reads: CASSQDLGASGVPNNEQFF. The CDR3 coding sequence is TGCGCCAGCAGCCAAGATTTAGGAGCTAGCGGAGTACCAAACAATGAGCAGTTCTTC.

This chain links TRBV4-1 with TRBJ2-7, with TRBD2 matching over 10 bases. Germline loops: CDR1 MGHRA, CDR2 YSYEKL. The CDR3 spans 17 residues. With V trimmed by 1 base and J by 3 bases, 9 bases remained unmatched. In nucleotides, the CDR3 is TGCGCCAGCAGCCAAGGTCCCCAGGCTAGCGGGAGCTACGAGCAGTACTTC. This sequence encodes CASSQGPQASGSYEQYF.

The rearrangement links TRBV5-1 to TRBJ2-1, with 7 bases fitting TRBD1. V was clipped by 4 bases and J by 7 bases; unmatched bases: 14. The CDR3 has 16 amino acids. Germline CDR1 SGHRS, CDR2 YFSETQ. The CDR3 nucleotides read TGCGCCAGCAGCATTACCCGACAGGGAGCGGTGAATGAGCAGTTCTTC. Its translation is CASSITRQGAVNEQFF.

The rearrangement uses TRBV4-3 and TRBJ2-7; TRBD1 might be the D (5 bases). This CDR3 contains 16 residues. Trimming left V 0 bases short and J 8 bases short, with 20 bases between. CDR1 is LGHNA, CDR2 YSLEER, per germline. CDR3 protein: CASSQDRALGATKQYF. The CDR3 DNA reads TGCGCCAGCAGCCAAGATCGTGCTCTAGGGGCTACGAAGCAGTACTTC.

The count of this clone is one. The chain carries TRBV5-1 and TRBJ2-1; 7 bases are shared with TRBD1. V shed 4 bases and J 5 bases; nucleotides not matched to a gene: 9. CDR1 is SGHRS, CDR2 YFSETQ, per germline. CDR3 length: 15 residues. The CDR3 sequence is CASSPAVGQNNEQFF. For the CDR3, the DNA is TGCGCCAGCAGCCCTGCTGTGGGACAGAACAATGAGCAGTTCTTC. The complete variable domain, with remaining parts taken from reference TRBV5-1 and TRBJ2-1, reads KAGVTQTPRYLIKTRGQQVTLSCSPISGHRSVSWYQQTPGQGLQFLFEYFSETQRNKGNFPGRFSGRQFSNSRSEMNVSTLELGDSALYLCASSPAVGQNNEQFFGPGTRLTVL.